This section outlines one T cell receptor beta chain sequence together with its context. These data come from a study of blood T cell repertoires in COVID-19. The wider study: The analysed material was cDNA or gDNA that came from T cells, B-cell-depleted T cells, or PBMCs.

Authors' analysis steps: The authors estimated nucleated cell counts from reference gene primer amplification. Profiling relied on immunoSEQ multiplex PCR, and the TCRdb table lists in-frame clones only, not all of them. V, J and clone size are taken as reported in that table, and D and trimming were inferred from the DNA itself. Of 100,000 to 150,000 clones listed, around 90% are singletons. Per the germline V gene, CDR1 is SGHTS and CDR2 is YDEGEE. V lost 4 bases, J lost 0 bases, and 10 bases lay in between. CDR3 length: 14 amino acids. The material sequenced was peripheral blood. This chain links TRBV5-8 with TRBJ1-1; D not certain. The receptor was derived from a human donor in a cohort sampled during active COVID-19. CDR3 sequence (DNA): TGTGCCAGCAGCCACAGTTTAATGAACACTGAAGCTTTCTTT. Translated, it gives CASSHSLMNTEAFF.